The clone carrying this TCR beta chain was seen only a few times. Sequencing templates came from extracted RNA that was reverse transcribed into cDNA. Here immunoSEQ multiplex PCR was the method, and the copy in TCRdb shows in-frame clones only, minus some. The sample includes about 210,000 clones, 43% of them seen just once. This sample is drawn from a study of CD8+ T cells in alopecia areata. CDR3 length: 14 residues. V lost 6 bases, J lost 4 bases, and 15 bases lay in between. Germline V gives CDR1 MNHNS, CDR2 SASEGT. Treatment specified: oral pan-JAK inhibitor, 5-10 mg twice daily. This clonotype was sampled from a human donor with alopecia areata. This specimen was CD4+ T cells sorted from blood, taken at approximately week 37, from a patient treated with tofacitinib. The chain joins TRBV6-1 to TRBJ1-2; D perhaps matches TRBD1 (5 bases). CDR3 protein: CASRMSGTVYGYTF. CDR3 nucleotide sequence: TGTGCCAGCAGGATGAGTGGGACGGTCTATGGCTACACCTTC.